These 19 T cell receptor beta chains originate from one sample sequenced in a study of identical twins. TCRdb independently ran MiXCR on the 5' RACE reads; one entry per CDR3 protein. This table holds some 330,000 distinct CDR3 sequences, 9% to 10% found once. The specimen sequenced was naive T cells sorted from blood. These receptors all come from a woman aged 50 to 60 in good health.

This clonotype was observed a few times. V and J are TRBV15 and TRBJ1-5, with D hard to call. The CDR3 spans 15 residues. Germline V gene data show CDR1 as LNHNV and CDR2 as YYDKDF (reference sequence). Trimming left V 5 bases short and J 6 bases short, with 17 bases between. The CDR3 bases are TGTGCCACCAGCTTGAGGAGCCGGTCCCTTCAGCCCCAGCATTTT. Amino acid sequence: CATSLRSRSLQPQHF.

This clonotype was seen at least ten times. The genes are TRBV5-1 and TRBJ2-3; D gene unclear. V was trimmed by 5 bases and J by 6 bases, leaving 16 bases between them. Germline V gene data show CDR1 as SGHRS and CDR2 as YFSETQ. There are 14 residues in the CDR3. The CDR3 protein is CASSSVGKADTQYF. The DNA for the CDR3 is TGCGCCAGCAGTTCTGTTGGGAAGGCCGATACGCAGTATTTT.

This clonotype is a singleton in its sample. The chain joins TRBV19 to TRBJ1-5; no clear D gene. Looked up from germline, CDR1 is LNHDA and CDR2 is SQIVND (reference sequence). The CDR3 spans 15 residues. V shed 3 bases and J shed 5 bases, with 14 bases lying between them. The DNA for the CDR3 is TGTGCCAGTAGTATCGGACCTAAGTTGGATCAGCCCCAGCATTTT. It yields the protein CASSIGPKLDQPQHF.

This clonotype was found a few times. The J gene is TRBJ1-2, the V gene TRBV30; no firm D call. The V and J ends lost 2 bases and 2 bases respectively, with 12 bases between them. CDR3 length: 14 amino acids. Germline CDR1 is GTSNPN and CDR2 is SVGIG (reference sequence). CDR3 nucleotides: TGTGCCTGGAGTAACCCGGGCTCCAACTATGGCTACACCTTC. This gives the protein CAWSNPGSNYGYTF.

This clonotype was observed many times. V is TRBV15 and J is TRBJ1-3; D gene uncertain. V was clipped by 0 bases and J by 4 bases, with 4 bases between them. Germline V gene sequence: CDR1 LNHNV, CDR2 YYDKDF (reference sequence). The CDR3 contains 13 residues. The DNA for the CDR3 is TGTGCCACCAGCAGAGATCAGGGAAACACCATATATTTT. Amino acid sequence: CATSRDQGNTIYF.

Here the CDR3 reads CSARGAGGPDTQYF. In nucleotides, the CDR3 is TGCAGTGCTAGGGGAGCGGGAGGCCCAGATACGCAGTATTTT. The chain recombines TRBV20-1 with TRBJ2-3; TRBD2 matches 9 bases. The CDR3 has 14 residues. CDR1 and CDR2 from the germline V gene are DFQATT and SNEGSKA (reference sequence). V lost 3 bases, J lost 4 bases, and 5 bases stayed unmatched.

The chain uses TRBV20-1 and TRBJ2-1, with a weak D call TRBD2 (6 bases). Trimming cost V 5 bases and J 7 bases, with 15 bases left between them. The CDR3 sequence is 13 residues long. Germline loops: CDR1 DFQATT, CDR2 SNEGSKA (reference sequence). CDR3: CSAPGTPLNEQFF. The DNA for the CDR3 is TGCAGTGCTCCCGGGACTCCTTTGAATGAGCAGTTCTTC.

In its sample, this clonotype was seen many times. The chain links TRBV6-5 to TRBJ1-1, with a tentative D call TRBD1 (6 bases). Germline V lookup: CDR1 MNHEY, CDR2 SVGAGI. The CDR3 is 13 amino acids. Trimming took 0 bases from V and 8 from J, leaving 10 bases between them. In DNA, the CDR3 is TGTGCCAGCAGTTACTCCTTACAGGGAGAAGCTTTCTTT. Protein sequence: CASSYSLQGEAFF.

This clonotype occurred many times. The V gene is TRBV4-1, the J gene TRBJ2-7; 7 bases match TRBD2. There are 14 residues in the CDR3. The germline V gene has CDR1 MGHRA and CDR2 YSYEKL. J gave up 4 bases and V 1 base, and 4 bases lay outside the gene matches. The CDR3 loop reads CASSQGGTTYEQYF. CDR3 in DNA: TGCGCCAGCAGCCAAGGAGGGACTACGTACGAGCAGTACTTC.

The sample holds a few counts of this clonotype. The chain combines TRBV6-5 with TRBJ2-3; 11 positions agree with TRBD2. Trimming took 5 bases from V and 4 from J; bases not matched to a gene: 2. Germline assignment: CDR1 MNHEY and CDR2 SVGAGI. The CDR3 length is 14 residues. CDR3 protein: CASSIAGGADTQYF. CDR3 DNA sequence: TGTGCCAGCAGTATAGCGGGAGGGGCAGATACGCAGTATTTT.

There are a few counts of this clonotype. The J gene is TRBJ2-7, the V gene TRBV29-1; TRBD1 or TRBD2 may be the D gene (5 bases each). The germline V and J ends were trimmed by 3 bases and 2 bases, with 11 bases remaining between them. This CDR3 comprises 13 residues. Germline-derived CDR1 and CDR2 are SQVTM and ANQGSEA. Written as DNA, the CDR3 is TGCAGCGTTGAGAGGGGCCCAACCTACGAGCAGTACTTC. It encodes CSVERGPTYEQYF.

This rearrangement joins TRBV9 to TRBJ2-3; 8 positions agree with TRBD2. CDR3 size: 16 residues. J lost 5 bases, V lost 4 bases, and 12 bases had no gene match. In germline, CDR1 is SGDLS, CDR2 YYNGEE. CDR3 sequence reads: CASSKSGREGGDTQYF. The CDR3 bases are TGTGCCAGCAGCAAATCGGGTCGGGAGGGCGGAGATACGCAGTATTTT.

This clonotype showed up just a few times. The V call is TRBV5-1, the J call TRBJ2-1; 11 bases match TRBD2. The germline gives CDR1 SGHRS, CDR2 YFSETQ. The ends lost 6 bases at V and 1 base at J; junction bases unmatched: 9. CDR3 length: 17 amino acids. CDR3 sequence: CASTGLAGVLSYNEQFF. The CDR3 coding sequence is TGCGCCAGCACTGGACTAGCGGGCGTCTTATCCTACAATGAGCAGTTCTTC.

This clonotype turned up a few times. The genes are TRBV10-3 and TRBJ1-5; 8 positions match TRBD1. With 2 bases clipped from V and 11 bases from J, the junction kept 8 bases outside the gene matches. The CDR3 sequence is 14 residues long. The germline V gene has CDR1 ENHRY and CDR2 SYGVKD. The CDR3: CAISEDRGIRAQHF. CDR3 nucleotide sequence: TGTGCCATCAGTGAGGACAGGGGAATCAGGGCCCAGCATTTT.

The chain has TRBV4-2 and TRBJ2-7, with D tentatively TRBD2 (5 bases). The CDR3 is 13 residues long. CDR1 is LGHNA and CDR2 is YNFKEQ in the germline V gene. Trimming took off 0 bases at V and 4 bases at J, with 7 bases between the two ends. The CDR3 nucleotides are TGTGCCAGCAGCCAAGAGCCGGGATACGAGCAGTACTTC. This sequence encodes CASSQEPGYEQYF.

Remarks on this clonotype: This may arise from a read error, as a much more abundant clone is one base away. This chain joins TRBV7-7 and TRBJ2-7; TRBD2 might be the D (5 bases). Germline CDR1 reads SSHAT; CDR2 reads FNYEAQ (reference sequence). CDR3 length equals 13 residues. The CDR3, as DNA: TGTGCTAGCAGCTTCGAGAGGGACTACGAGCAGTACTTC. Translated: CASSFERDYEQYF.

This clonotype was counted ten times or more. The chain joins TRBV5-1 to TRBJ2-1, with D possibly called TRBD1 or TRBD2 (6 bases each). The CDR3 sequence is 18 residues long. Germline CDR1 is SGHRS and CDR2 is YFSETQ. V was shortened by 0 bases and J by 4 bases, with 20 bases between the two germline ends. Here the CDR3 DNA reads TGCGCCAGCAGCTTGGCCTCACGGGGGACAACGTATTACAATGAGCAGTTCTTC. The encoded protein is CASSLASRGTTYYNEQFF.

This clonotype appeared a few times. The rearrangement uses TRBV5-1 and TRBJ2-1; 9 positions agree with TRBD2. The V gene end was trimmed by 10 bases and the J gene end by 8 bases; junction bases not matched to a gene: 7. The CDR3 extends over 12 amino acids. Germline values: CDR1 SGHRS, CDR2 YFSETQ. CDR3 loop: CADLAGADEQFF. In nucleotides, the CDR3 is TGCGCCGACTTAGCGGGAGCGGATGAGCAGTTCTTC.

Many counts were recorded for this clonotype. In DNA form, the CDR3 reads TGTGCCAGCAGCTTAGCGCTAGCTGACACAGATACGCAGTATTTT. Protein: CASSLALADTDTQYF. This chain joins TRBV7-8 and TRBJ2-3, with D perhaps matching TRBD2 (5 bases). V was shortened by 0 bases and J by 2 bases, with 9 bases between the two germline ends. This CDR3 has 15 residues. Germline assignment: CDR1 SGHVS and CDR2 FQNEAQ. Complete variable domain (other parts from reference TRBV7-8 and TRBJ2-3): GAGVSQSPRYKVAKRGQDVALRCDPISGHVSLFWYQQALGQGPEFLTYFQNEAQLDKSGLPSDRFFAERPEGSVSTLKIQRTQQEDSAVYLCASSLALADTDTQYFGPGTRLTVL.